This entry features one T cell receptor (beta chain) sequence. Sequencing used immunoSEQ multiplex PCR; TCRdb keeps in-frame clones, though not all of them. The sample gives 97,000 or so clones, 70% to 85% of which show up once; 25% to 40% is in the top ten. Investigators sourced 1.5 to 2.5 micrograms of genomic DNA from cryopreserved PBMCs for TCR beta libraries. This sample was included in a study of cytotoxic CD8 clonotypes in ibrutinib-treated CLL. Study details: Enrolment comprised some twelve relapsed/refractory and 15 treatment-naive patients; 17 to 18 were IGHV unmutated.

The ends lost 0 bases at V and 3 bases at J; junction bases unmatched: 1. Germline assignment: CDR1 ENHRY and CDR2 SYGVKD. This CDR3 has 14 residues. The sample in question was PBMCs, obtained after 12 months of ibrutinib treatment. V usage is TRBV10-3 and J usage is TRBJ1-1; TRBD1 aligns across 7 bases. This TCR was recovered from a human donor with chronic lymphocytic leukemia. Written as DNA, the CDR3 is TGTGCCATCAGTGAGTCGCAGGGGGACACTGAAGCTTTCTTT. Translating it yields CAISESQGDTEAFF.